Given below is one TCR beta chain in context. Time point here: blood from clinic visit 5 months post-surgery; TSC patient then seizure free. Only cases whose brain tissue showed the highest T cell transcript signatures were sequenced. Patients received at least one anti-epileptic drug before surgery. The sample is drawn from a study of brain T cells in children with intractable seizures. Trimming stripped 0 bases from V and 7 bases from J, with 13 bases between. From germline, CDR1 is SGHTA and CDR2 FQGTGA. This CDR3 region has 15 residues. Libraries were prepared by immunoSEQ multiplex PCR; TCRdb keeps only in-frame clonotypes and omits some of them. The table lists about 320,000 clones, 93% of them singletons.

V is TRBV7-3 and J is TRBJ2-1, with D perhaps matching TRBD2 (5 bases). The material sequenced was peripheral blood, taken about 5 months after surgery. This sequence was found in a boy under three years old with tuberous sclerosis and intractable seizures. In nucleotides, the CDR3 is TGTGCCAGCAGCTTAACGGGGAGCGTAGAGAATGAGCAGTTCTTC. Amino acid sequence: CASSLTGSVENEQFF.